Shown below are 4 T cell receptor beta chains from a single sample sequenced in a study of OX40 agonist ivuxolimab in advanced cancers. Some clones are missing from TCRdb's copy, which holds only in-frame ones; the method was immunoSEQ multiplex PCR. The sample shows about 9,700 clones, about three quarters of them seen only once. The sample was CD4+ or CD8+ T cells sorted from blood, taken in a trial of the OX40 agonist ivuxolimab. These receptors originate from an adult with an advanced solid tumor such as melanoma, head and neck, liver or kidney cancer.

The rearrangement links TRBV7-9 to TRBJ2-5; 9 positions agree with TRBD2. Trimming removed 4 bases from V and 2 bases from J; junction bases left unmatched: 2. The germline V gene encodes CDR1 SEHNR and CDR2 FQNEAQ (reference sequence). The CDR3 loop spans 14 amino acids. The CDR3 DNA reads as TGTGCCAGCAGCTCGACTAGCGGACAAGAGACCCAGTACTTC. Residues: CASSSTSGQETQYF.

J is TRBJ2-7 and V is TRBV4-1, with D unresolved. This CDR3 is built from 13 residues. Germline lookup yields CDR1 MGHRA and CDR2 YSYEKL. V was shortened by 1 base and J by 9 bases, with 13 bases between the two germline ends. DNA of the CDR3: TGCGCCAGCAGCCAAGGCGTCGCCTTGGGGCAGTACTTC. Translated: CASSQGVALGQYF.

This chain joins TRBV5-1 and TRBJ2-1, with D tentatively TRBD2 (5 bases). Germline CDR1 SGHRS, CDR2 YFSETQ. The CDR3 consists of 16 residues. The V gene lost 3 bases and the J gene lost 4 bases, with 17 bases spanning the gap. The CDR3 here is CASSSHGITGYNEQFF. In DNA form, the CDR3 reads TGCGCCAGCAGCTCTCACGGGATCACGGGGTACAATGAGCAGTTCTTC.

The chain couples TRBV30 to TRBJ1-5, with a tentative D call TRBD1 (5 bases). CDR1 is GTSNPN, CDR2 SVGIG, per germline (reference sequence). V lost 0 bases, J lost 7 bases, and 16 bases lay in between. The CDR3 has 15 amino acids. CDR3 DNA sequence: TGTGCCTGGAGTGTCGGGCTGGGGGTGGAACAGCCCCAGCATTTT. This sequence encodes CAWSVGLGVEQPQHF.